This T cell receptor (beta chain) was found in a study of blood T cell repertoires in COVID-19. Whole-study context: The United States, Italy and Spain were the sources of the acute and convalescent COVID-19 samples. In each case, the material was cDNA or gDNA derived from T cells, B-cell-depleted T cells, or PBMCs.

Original processing methods: For nucleated cells, counts were estimated from reference gene primer amplification. Using immunoSEQ multiplex PCR, the repertoire was profiled, and TCRdb retains in-frame clones only, with some absent. D and trimming were read from the DNA, whereas the V and J calls and clone size are those reported in that table. This table holds 95,000 to 150,000 clones, about 82% found once. The CDR3 is made up of 13 amino acids. V lost 6 bases, J lost 8 bases, and 16 bases lay in between. The germline V gene has CDR1 LGHDT and CDR2 YNNKEL (reference sequence). V gene TRBV3-1 (or the pseudogene TRBV3-2) combines with J gene TRBJ1-1, with D perhaps matching TRBD1 (6 bases). This clonotype was sampled from a human donor in a cohort sampled during active COVID-19. Sequencing used peripheral blood. CDR3 bases: TGTGCCAGCAGTAAACAGGGCTTGCGAGAAGCTTTCTTT. Translation gives CASSKQGLREAFF.